A selection of T cell receptor beta chains follows, all from one sample in a study of cytomegalovirus exposure and HLA in healthy donors. Here immunoSEQ multiplex PCR was the method, and the copy in TCRdb shows in-frame clones only, minus some. The sample consists of 350,000 or so clones, roughly 90% of them appearing once. Sequencing was carried out using PBMCs. The receptors stem from a young woman in good health and CMV-seronegative. CDR3s include the opening cysteine and the closing phenylalanine or tryptophan.

j_gene	v_gene	CDR3aa
TRBJ1-1	TRBV5-1	CASSSRERTEAFF
TRBJ1-5	TRBV5-1	CASRSNPEQPQHF
TRBJ2-5	TRBV6-1	CASSSSGSETQYF
TRBJ2-2	TRBV9	CASSVAGSSAANTGELFF
TRBJ1-5	TRBV6-1	CASSELGTTSQQPQHF
TRBJ1-1	TRBV6-1	CANRVGGDGTEAFF
TRBJ2-3	TRBV9	CASSEPFSGTSADTQYF
TRBJ2-7	TRBV27	CASSLTSGAYEQYF
TRBJ2-7	TRBV28	CASNDIGGRRPYEQYF
TRBJ2-3	TRBV18	CASSPLDRGPPGDTQYF
TRBJ2-2	TRBV10-2	CASISSGKSANTGELFF
TRBJ2-5	TRBV29-1	CSAPTSGLTQETQYF
TRBJ2-7	TRBV7-2	CASSRRRETPEQYF
TRBJ2-7	TRBV2	CASSEELAASYEQYF
TRBJ2-7	TRBV5-5	CASSLSGTDSYEQYF
TRBJ2-7	TRBV27	CASSSDIGVSHYEQYF
TRBJ1-2	TRBV2	CASRTSGTGGYGYTF